These T cell receptor beta chains were read from a single sample in a study of blood T cell repertoires in COVID-19. Method: immunoSEQ multiplex PCR; TCRdb's copy keeps in-frame clones and lacks some. Among 150,000 to 200,000 clones listed, around 83% were seen once. The sample consisted of PBMCs or T cells enriched from blood (not recorded which). The receptor set was obtained from a woman between 25 and 40 years old who had been exposed to COVID-19. CDR3s include the opening cysteine and the closing phenylalanine or tryptophan. Each record gives: CDR3 DNA, CDR3 protein, D gene, clone size, V gene, CDR3 length, J gene. D genes are given only for firm matches. Clone size is shown for a subset of rows, as once, few, many or a class of expanded clone.

TGCGCCAGCAGCCCCAGGGGGCAGGGATCTGGAAACACCATATATTTT	CASSPRGQGSGNTIYF	TRBD1	NA	TRBV5-1	16	TRBJ1-3
TGTGCCAGCAGTTTTTCAGTTATCAGCTCCTACGAGCAGTACTTC	CASSFSVISSYEQYF	NA	NA	TRBV27	15	TRBJ2-7
TGTGCCAGCAGCAGGAGCTACGAGCAGTACTTC	CASSRSYEQYF	NA	NA	TRBV7-9	11	TRBJ2-7
TGTGCCAGCAACAACAATGGGGGGGGCCGTGAGCAGTTCTTC	CASNNNGGGREQFF	NA	once	TRBV27	14	TRBJ2-1
TGCAGTGGGGGCGCGGCTTTCTTT	CSGGAAFF	NA	NA	TRBV20-1	8	TRBJ1-1
TGTGCCAGCAGCCTCATGGGGCCACATAATGAGCAGTTCTTC	CASSLMGPHNEQFF	NA	NA	TRBV3-1/TRBV3-2	14	TRBJ2-1
TGCGCCAGCAGACCCGGGAGTTCCTCCTACGAGCAGTACTTC	CASRPGSSSYEQYF	NA	NA	TRBV5-1	14	TRBJ2-7
TGTGCCAGCAGCCCCTATTTGGACAGGGAACATGGCTACACCTTC	CASSPYLDREHGYTF	TRBD1	NA	TRBV11-2	15	TRBJ1-2
TGTGCCAGCAGACTAGCGGGGGGGTTCGAGACCCAGTACTTC	CASRLAGGFETQYF	TRBD2	NA	TRBV2	14	TRBJ2-5
TGTGCCAGCCGGGACACAGTTTACAATGAGCAGTTCTTC	CASRDTVYNEQFF	NA	NA	TRBV27	13	TRBJ2-1
TGTGCCAGCAGCCCTGGACTAGCGAGTTTCGAGACCCAGTACTTC	CASSPGLASFETQYF	TRBD2	NA	TRBV7-9	15	TRBJ2-5